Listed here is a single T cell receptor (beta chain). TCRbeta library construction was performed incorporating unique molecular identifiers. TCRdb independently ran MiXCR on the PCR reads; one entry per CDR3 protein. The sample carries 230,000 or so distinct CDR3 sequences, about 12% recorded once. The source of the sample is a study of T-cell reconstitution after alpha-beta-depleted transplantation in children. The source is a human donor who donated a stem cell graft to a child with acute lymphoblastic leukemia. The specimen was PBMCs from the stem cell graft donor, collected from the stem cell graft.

The CDR3 nucleotides read TGTGCCAGCAGTCCATACGGACAGGAATACGAGCAGTACTTC. This sequence encodes CASSPYGQEYEQYF. The V gene is TRBV12-3 or TRBV12-4, the J gene TRBJ2-7; 7 positions match TRBD1. The CDR3 is 14 amino acids. The junction had 8 bases not matched to a gene; V was cut back by 5 bases and J by 4 bases.